What follows is one TCR beta chain and its context. Its antigen is as yet unknown. These data come from a study of T cell responses to AZD1222 COVID-19 vaccine. Study-wide findings and caveats: The study found Spike-specific TCR breadth and depth rose after two AZD1222 doses.

Only in-frame clones appear in the TCRdb table, and some are missing; sequencing was by immunoSEQ multiplex PCR. The sample shows approximately 130,000 clones, 80% to 95% of them seen only once. This material consisted of peripheral blood, taken on day 0 of AZD1222 vaccination. The receptor comes from an adult in good health.

The CDR3 nucleotides are TGTGCCAGCAGCCGTACGAGGGGTCCAGGGGAAAAACTGTTTTTT. Its translation is CASSRTRGPGEKLFF. The chain couples TRBV6-5 to TRBJ1-4; D is perhaps TRBD1 (5 bases). Germline loops: CDR1 MNHEY, CDR2 SVGAGI. CDR3 length equals 15 residues. V was trimmed by 6 bases and J by 8 bases, leaving 19 bases between them.